The present T cell receptor (beta chain) was sequenced within a study of T cell changes during pregnancy in multiple sclerosis. Profiling relied on immunoSEQ multiplex PCR, and the TCRdb table lists in-frame clones only, not all of them. Of under 25,000 clones in the sample, around four fifths were seen once. Germline values: CDR1 MNHNS, CDR2 SASEGT. The V and J ends lost 2 bases and 4 bases respectively, with 6 bases between them. The length of the CDR3 is 12 residues. J is TRBJ2-7 and V is TRBV6-1; a weak D match, TRBD1 (6 bases). Here the sequenced sample was CD8+ T cells from peripheral blood mononuclear cells, taken in the first trimester of pregnancy. This clonotype was obtained from a female donor in good health, enrolled as a control in a pregnancy study. In DNA, the CDR3 is TGTGCCAGCAGTGAACAGGGGTACGAGCAGTACTTC. This codes for CASSEQGYEQYF.